The T cell receptor beta chain described here comes from a study of beta chain features in type 1 diabetes (dated by TCRdb to 2016 to 2019). In the study overall: Mean age, gender distribution, total cell number and subset yield did not differ between patients and healthy donors. Whereas all 30 or so donors provided naive and central memory subsets, regulatory and stem cell-like memory subsets were isolated from just 8 patients and roughly eight healthy donors. Across all samples, some 110,000,000 sorted cells were examined, and cell number per subset correlated strongly with RNA yield. The study compared TCRB repertoires of sorted circulating CD4+ T cell subsets between recently diagnosed type 1 diabetes patients and matched healthy donors.

This clone has more than one count but fewer than ten. What antigen it recognizes has not been identified. One base away there is no much larger clone; base qualities are not given. What the authors observed across the whole study: Naive, central memory and regulatory TCRB repertoires appeared more similar among patients than among healthy donors. At VDJ recombination sites, patients with type 1 diabetes made fewer insertions and deleted more nucleotides, a pattern implying thymic rearrangement abnormalities. Only small numbers of individuals were included in the HLA sub-analyses, which left unresolved whether HLA type had any influence on TCRB rearrangement. Because cDNA was sequenced instead of genomic DNA, activated cells with high expression could be over-represented, although the groups did not differ in activation or CD3 levels. Type 1 diabetes patients showed a moderate but significant shortening of TCRB CDR3 length in all four CD4+ subsets. Shorter templates might be favored by PCR, yet because patient and control samples were amplified and corrected together, any such skew would affect both groups equally.

Each donor gave one peripheral blood draw, averaging approximately 120 mL, which was collected into heparinised tubes. Using a panel that included CD45RO, CCR7, CD25, CD127, CD95 and CD27, naive, central memory, regulatory and stem cell-like memory CD4+ T cells were sorted on a BD FACSAria II. A purity above 98% was achieved for all sorted populations. PBMCs were isolated immediately by Lymphoprep density gradient centrifugation and stained directly without culture. Samples were stained and sorted in pairs, with one healthy donor and one patient per experiment, so that batch effects were minimized. The entire isolated RNA was reverse transcribed using the High Capacity cDNA Reverse Transcription Kit, and thus expressed TCRB transcripts were sequenced. Deep immunoSEQ sequencing was applied to naive, central memory and regulatory T cell samples, giving an average of about 3.57 million total reads per sample. Sorted cells were lysed in RLT buffer and RNA was extracted with DNase-treated RNeasy Micro or Mini kits, depending on cell number. Each cell subset was processed separately to prevent cross-contamination, with patient and healthy donor samples processed together. Using the immunoSEQ multiplex PCR, TCRB sequences were amplified from cDNA into 87-bp fragments spanning the CDR3 region. Sequencing of the amplicons was done on the Illumina HiSeq platform. Concerning the study's data processing: Synthetic template baselines were used to correct PCR bias computationally, reads within Hamming distance 2 were collapsed together, and singletons that could not be merged were discarded. Reads were aligned against IMGT so that V, D and J genes, CDR3 length and insertions or deletions at six rearrangement sites could be assigned. Within each subset, clonotype counts were normalized to sorted cell number, and only after that were true diversity and Gini coefficients computed with the tcR R package. The overlap coefficient, calculated on TCRB nucleotide sequences, was used to quantify repertoire sharing. TCRdb obtained this table from immuneACCESS and retained in-frame rearrangements with V and J assigned. These tables miss some clones; where compared with another copy, unresolved V genes account for less than half of the shortfall, and the remainder is unexplained. The V and J calls and clone size were taken over from that table, and D and trimming were inferred from the DNA. Here the sample has 110,000 to 150,000 clones; about 9.1% occur a single time. The top ten clones comprise around 0.65% of the sample.

The CDR3 starts with the cysteine, ends with the phenylalanine, and has 18 residues. Only CDR3 DNA is held: 54 bases, read in frame from base 1. CDR1 is given as SGHAT and CDR2 as FQNNGV, both from the germline V gene. Here V drops 5 bases and J drops 0 bases, and the junction holds 12 bases not matched to any gene. Sequencing used central memory CD4+ T cells from blood. The TCR sequence derives from a middle-aged woman in good health. The rearranged segments are TRBV11-2 and TRBJ2-7; 11 central nucleotides agree with TRBD1. Read as DNA, the sequence is TGTGCCAGCAGCCCCCTCGGGGACAGGGGGATGTTCTCCTACGAGCAGTACTTC. Its protein product is CASSPLGDRGMFSYEQYF.